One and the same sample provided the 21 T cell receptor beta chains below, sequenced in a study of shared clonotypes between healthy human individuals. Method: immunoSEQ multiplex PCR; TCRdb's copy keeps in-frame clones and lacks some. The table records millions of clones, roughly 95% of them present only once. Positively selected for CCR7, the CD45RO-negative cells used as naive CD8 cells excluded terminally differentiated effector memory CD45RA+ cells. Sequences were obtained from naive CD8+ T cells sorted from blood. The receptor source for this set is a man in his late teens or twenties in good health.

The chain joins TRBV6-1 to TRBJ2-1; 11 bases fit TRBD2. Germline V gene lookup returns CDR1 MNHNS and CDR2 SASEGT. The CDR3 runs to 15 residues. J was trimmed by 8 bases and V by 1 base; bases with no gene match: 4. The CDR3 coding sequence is TGTGCCAGCAGTGAAGACACTAGCGGGGGCGATGAGCAGTTCTTC. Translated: CASSEDTSGGDEQFF.

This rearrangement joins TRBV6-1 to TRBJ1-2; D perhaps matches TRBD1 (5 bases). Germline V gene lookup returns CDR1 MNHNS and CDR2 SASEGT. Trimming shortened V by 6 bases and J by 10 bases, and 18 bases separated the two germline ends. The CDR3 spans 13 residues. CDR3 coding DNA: TGTGCCAGCAGGGTCTTGGGGGGGTTCGACTACACCTTC. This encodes CASRVLGGFDYTF.

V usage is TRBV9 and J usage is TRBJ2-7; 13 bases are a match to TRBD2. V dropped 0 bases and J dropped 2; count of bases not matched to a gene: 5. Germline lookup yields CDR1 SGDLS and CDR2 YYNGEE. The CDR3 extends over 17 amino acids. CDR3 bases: TGTGCCAGCAGCGTAGGCGGACTAGCGGGGGCCACCTACGAGCAGTACTTC. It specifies CASSVGGLAGATYEQYF.

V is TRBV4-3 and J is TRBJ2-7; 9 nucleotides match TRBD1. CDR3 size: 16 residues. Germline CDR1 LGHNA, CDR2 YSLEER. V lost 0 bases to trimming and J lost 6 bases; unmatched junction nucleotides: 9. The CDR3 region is CASSQDRTGVLGEQYF. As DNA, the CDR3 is TGCGCCAGCAGCCAAGATAGGACAGGGGTTTTAGGCGAGCAGTACTTC.

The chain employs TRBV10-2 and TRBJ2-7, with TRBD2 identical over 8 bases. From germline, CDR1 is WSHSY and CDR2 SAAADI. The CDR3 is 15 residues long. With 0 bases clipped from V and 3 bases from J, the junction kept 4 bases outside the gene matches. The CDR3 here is CASSESSSGIYEQYF. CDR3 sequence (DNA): TGCGCCAGCAGTGAGTCCAGTAGCGGGATCTACGAGCAGTACTTC.

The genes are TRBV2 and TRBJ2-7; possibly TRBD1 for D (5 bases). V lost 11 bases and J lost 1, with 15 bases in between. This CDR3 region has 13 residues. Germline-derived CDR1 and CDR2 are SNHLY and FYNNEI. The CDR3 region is CAPRAVSSYEQYF. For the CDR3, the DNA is TGTGCCCCCAGGGCAGTTTCATCCTACGAGCAGTACTTC.

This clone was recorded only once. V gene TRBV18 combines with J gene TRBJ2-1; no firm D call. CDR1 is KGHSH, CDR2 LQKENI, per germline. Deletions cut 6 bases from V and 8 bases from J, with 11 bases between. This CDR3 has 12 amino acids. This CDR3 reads CASSPSLDEQFF. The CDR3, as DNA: TGTGCCAGCTCCCCGTCCTTGGATGAGCAGTTCTTC.

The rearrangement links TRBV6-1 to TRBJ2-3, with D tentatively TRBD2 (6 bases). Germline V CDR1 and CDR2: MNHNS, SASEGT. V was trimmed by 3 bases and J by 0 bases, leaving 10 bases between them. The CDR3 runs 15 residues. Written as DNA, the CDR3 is TGTGCCAGCAGTGAGGGACTCCCTAGCACAGATACGCAGTATTTT. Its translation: CASSEGLPSTDTQYF.

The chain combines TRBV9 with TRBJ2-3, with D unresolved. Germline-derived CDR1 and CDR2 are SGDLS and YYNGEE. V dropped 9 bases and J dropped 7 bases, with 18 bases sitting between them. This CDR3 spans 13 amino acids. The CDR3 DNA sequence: TGTGCCACCCCCGTTCTTGCTGGGAATACGCAGTATTTT. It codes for CATPVLAGNTQYF.

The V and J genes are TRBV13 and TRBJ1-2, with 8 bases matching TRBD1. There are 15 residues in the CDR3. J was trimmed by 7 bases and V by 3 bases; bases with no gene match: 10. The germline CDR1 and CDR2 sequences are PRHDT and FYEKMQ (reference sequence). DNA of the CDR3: TGTGCCAGCAGCTTCGGGACAGGAGTCCCTATTGGCTACACCTTC. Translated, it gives CASSFGTGVPIGYTF.

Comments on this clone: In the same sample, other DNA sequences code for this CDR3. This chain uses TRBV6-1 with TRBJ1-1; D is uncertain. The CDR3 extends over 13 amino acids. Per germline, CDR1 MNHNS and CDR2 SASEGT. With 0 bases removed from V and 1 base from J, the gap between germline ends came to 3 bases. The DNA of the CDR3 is TGTGCCAGCAGTGAAGCTAGGAACACTGAAGCTTTCTTT. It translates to CASSEARNTEAFF.

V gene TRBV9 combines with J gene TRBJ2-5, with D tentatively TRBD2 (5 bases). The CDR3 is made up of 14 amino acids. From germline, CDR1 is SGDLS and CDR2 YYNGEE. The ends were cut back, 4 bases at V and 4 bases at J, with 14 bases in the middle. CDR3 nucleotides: TGTGCCAGCAGCACGACTGAGGGTCTAGAGACCCAGTACTTC. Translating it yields CASSTTEGLETQYF.

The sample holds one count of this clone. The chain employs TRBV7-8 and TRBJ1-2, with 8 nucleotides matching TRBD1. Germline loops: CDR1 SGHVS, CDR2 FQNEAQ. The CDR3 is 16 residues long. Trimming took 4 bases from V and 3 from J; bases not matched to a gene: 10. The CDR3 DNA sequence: TGTGCCAGCAGCTCCCCCGACACAGGGGGATACTATGGCTACACCTTC. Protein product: CASSSPDTGGYYGYTF.

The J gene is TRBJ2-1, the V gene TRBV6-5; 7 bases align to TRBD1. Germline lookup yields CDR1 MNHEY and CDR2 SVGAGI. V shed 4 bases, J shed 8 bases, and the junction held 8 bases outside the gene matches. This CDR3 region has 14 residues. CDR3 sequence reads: CASSSSTGWHEQFF. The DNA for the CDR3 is TGTGCCAGCAGTTCCTCGACAGGGTGGCATGAGCAGTTCTTC.

The chain's CDR3 is CASSLASELLETQYF. The CDR3 nucleotides are TGTGCCAGCAGCTTGGCGTCTGAGCTCCTAGAGACCCAGTACTTC. The V and J genes are TRBV5-4 and TRBJ2-5; D uncertain. V dropped 0 bases and J dropped 4 bases, with 13 bases sitting between them. The CDR3 runs to 15 residues. Germline V gene data show CDR1 as SGHNT and CDR2 as YYREEE (reference sequence).

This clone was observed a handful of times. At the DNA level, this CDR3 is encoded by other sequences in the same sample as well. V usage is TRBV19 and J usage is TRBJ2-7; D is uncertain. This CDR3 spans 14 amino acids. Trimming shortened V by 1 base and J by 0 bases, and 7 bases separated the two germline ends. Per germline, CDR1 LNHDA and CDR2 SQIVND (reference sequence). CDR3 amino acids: CASSIVGSSYEQYF. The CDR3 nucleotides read TGTGCCAGTAGTATAGTGGGCAGCTCCTACGAGCAGTACTTC.

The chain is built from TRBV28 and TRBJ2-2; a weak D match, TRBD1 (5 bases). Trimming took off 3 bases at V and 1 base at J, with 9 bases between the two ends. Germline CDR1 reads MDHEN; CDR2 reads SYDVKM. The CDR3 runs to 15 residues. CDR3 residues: CASSFSRENTGELFF. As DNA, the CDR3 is TGTGCCAGCAGTTTTTCCAGGGAGAACACCGGGGAGCTGTTTTTT.

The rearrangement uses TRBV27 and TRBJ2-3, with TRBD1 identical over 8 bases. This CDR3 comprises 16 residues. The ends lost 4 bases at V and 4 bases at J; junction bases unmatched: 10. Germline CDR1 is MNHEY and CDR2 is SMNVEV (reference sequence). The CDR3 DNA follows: TGTGCCAGCAGTTCCTCCGAGACAGGGGTCGCAGATACGCAGTATTTT. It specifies CASSSSETGVADTQYF.

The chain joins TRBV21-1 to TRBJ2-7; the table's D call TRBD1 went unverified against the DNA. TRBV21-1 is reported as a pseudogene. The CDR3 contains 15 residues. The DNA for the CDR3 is TGTGCCAGCAGCGCCCGGACAGGGGCCTCCTACGAGCAGTACTTC. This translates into CASSARTGASYEQYF.

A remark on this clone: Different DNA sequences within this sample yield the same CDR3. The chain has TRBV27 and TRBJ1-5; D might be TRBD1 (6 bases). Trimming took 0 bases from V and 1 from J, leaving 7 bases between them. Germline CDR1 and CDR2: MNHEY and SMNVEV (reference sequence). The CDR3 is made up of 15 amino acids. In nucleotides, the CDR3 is TGTGCCAGCAGTTTATCAAGGGGGAGCAATCAGCCCCAGCATTTT. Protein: CASSLSRGSNQPQHF.

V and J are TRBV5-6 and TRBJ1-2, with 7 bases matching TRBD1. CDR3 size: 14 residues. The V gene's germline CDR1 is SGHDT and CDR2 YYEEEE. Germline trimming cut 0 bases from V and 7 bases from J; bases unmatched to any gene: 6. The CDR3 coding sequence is TGTGCCAGCAGCTTGGGACAGGGAGTCGGTGGCTACACCTTC. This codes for CASSLGQGVGGYTF.